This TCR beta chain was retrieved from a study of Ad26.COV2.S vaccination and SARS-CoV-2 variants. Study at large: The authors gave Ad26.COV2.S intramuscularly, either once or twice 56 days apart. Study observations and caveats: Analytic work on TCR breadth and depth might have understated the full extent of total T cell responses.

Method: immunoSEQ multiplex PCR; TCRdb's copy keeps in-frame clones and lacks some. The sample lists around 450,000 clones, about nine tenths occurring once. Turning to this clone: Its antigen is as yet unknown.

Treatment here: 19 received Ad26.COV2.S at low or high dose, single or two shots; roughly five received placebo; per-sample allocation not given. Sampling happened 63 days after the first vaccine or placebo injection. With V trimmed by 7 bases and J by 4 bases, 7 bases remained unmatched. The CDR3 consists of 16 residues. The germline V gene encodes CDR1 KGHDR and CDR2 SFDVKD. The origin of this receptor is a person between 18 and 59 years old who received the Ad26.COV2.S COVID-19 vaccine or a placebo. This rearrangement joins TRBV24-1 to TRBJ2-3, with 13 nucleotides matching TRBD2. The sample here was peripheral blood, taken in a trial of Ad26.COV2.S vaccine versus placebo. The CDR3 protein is CATRPTGLAGADTQYF. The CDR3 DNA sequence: TGTGCCACCAGACCCACCGGACTAGCGGGAGCAGATACGCAGTATTTT.